These 20 T cell receptor beta chains share one sample of origin, sequenced in a study of beta chain features in type 1 diabetes. Expressed TCRB transcripts got sequenced, as all isolated RNA was reverse transcribed. Repertoires were generated with immunoSEQ multiplex PCR, while TCRdb's copy carries only in-frame clones and drops some. The table lists some 250,000 clones, about 25% of them singletons. Sequencing was performed on central memory CD4+ T cells from blood. Every receptor here comes from a man aged 25 to 40 in good health.

This clone has just a few counts. This chain uses TRBV11-2 with TRBJ2-3, with D possibly being TRBD2 (6 bases). Germline V gene data show CDR1 as SGHAT and CDR2 as FQNNGV. V was clipped by 1 base and J by 3 bases, with 17 bases between them. The CDR3 runs 17 residues. The CDR3 sequence: CASSLGNRGGGTDTQYF. The DNA for the CDR3 is TGTGCCAGCAGCTTAGGTAACCGGGGAGGAGGAACAGATACGCAGTATTTT.

This chain connects TRBV9 to TRBJ2-7; TRBD2 is a possible D gene (5 bases). CDR3 size: 15 residues. Trimming pared 4 bases from V and 3 bases from J, leaving 17 bases between. Germline assignment: CDR1 SGDLS and CDR2 YYNGEE. The CDR3 here is CASSPDSRLGYEQYF. The CDR3, as DNA: TGTGCCAGCAGCCCGGACTCCCGGCTGGGCTACGAGCAGTACTTC.

The chain combines TRBV7-2 with TRBJ2-5, with D maybe TRBD1 (6 bases). The germline gives CDR1 SGHTA, CDR2 FQGNSA. The CDR3 length is 13 residues. Trimming left V 5 bases short and J 4 bases short, with 11 bases between. CDR3 protein: CASSVGQSETQYF. DNA of the CDR3: TGTGCCAGCAGCGTCGGACAGTCAGAGACCCAGTACTTC.

The chain uses TRBV7-2 and TRBJ1-2; D unclear. The germline V gene encodes CDR1 SGHTA and CDR2 FQGNSA. The CDR3 is made up of 15 amino acids. The germline V and J ends were trimmed by 1 base and 7 bases, with 16 bases remaining between them. The CDR3 is CASSLGRESAGGYTF. For the CDR3, the DNA is TGTGCCAGCAGCTTAGGCCGCGAGTCAGCCGGTGGCTACACCTTC.

The chain is built from TRBV13 and TRBJ1-1, with 11 bases fitting TRBD1. V was clipped by 5 bases and J by 0 bases; unmatched bases: 8. The germline CDR1 and CDR2 sequences are PRHDT and FYEKMQ (reference sequence). This CDR3 comprises 17 residues. The chain's CDR3 is CASSPGDRGVMNTEAFF. CDR3 DNA sequence: TGTGCCAGCAGCCCCGGGGACAGGGGGGTCATGAACACTGAAGCTTTCTTT.

This clone was observed at least ten times. The rearrangement uses TRBV7-2 and TRBJ2-1; possibly TRBD1 for D (6 bases). The V gene lost 5 bases and the J gene lost 2 bases, with 13 bases spanning the gap. This CDR3 region has 15 residues. Per germline, CDR1 SGHTA and CDR2 FQGNSA. The CDR3 DNA reads TGTGCCAGCAGCGCTACAGGGCAGGCCTACAATGAGCAGTTCTTC. It is translated as CASSATGQAYNEQFF.

The V call is TRBV7-9, the J call TRBJ2-1; TRBD2 matches 15 bases. V shed 3 bases and J 8 bases; nucleotides not matched to a gene: 2. The CDR3 runs to 15 residues. Germline assignment: CDR1 SEHNR and CDR2 FQNEAQ (reference sequence). CDR3 nucleotide sequence: TGTGCCAGCAGCTTGGGACTAGCGGGAGGAGATGAGCAGTTCTTC. It translates to CASSLGLAGGDEQFF.

This chain connects TRBV2 to TRBJ1-1; 9 bases map to TRBD1. Germline CDR1 and CDR2: SNHLY and FYNNEI. The CDR3 runs 14 residues. The junction had 8 bases not matched to a gene; V was cut back by 7 bases and J by 5 bases. Here the CDR3 DNA reads TGTGCCAGCATCACAGGGGGCGCAGGAACTGAAGCTTTCTTT. Amino acids: CASITGGAGTEAFF.

The table lists this clone with a few counts. This chain links TRBV7-9 with TRBJ2-1; D is uncertain. Germline V lookup: CDR1 SEHNR, CDR2 FQNEAQ (reference sequence). The CDR3 length is 14 residues. V shed 6 bases and J shed 7 bases, with 16 bases lying between them. CDR3 sequence: CASSLTSGPNEQFF. The CDR3 DNA follows: TGTGCCAGCAGTCTTACTTCCGGACCGAATGAGCAGTTCTTC.

This clone showed up many times. The J gene is TRBJ2-6, the V gene TRBV2; TRBD2 is a possible D gene (6 bases). The CDR3 totals 17 residues. Germline V gives CDR1 SNHLY, CDR2 FYNNEI. Trimming cost V 4 bases and J 0 bases, with 13 bases left between them. CDR3 nucleotides: TGTGCCAGCAGTGTCACAGCCGGGGGCTCTGGGGCCAACGTCCTGACTTTC. The encoded protein is CASSVTAGGSGANVLTF.

The rearrangement joins TRBV30 to TRBJ1-5; a weak D match, TRBD1 (6 bases). Trimming shortened V by 2 bases and J by 0 bases, and 11 bases separated the two germline ends. The CDR3 is made up of 15 amino acids. Germline values: CDR1 GTSNPN, CDR2 SVGIG (reference sequence). CDR3 region: CAWSITGTSNQPQHF. CDR3 nucleotides: TGTGCCTGGAGTATTACAGGGACTAGCAATCAGCCCCAGCATTTT.

The chain couples TRBV5-1 to TRBJ1-5; tentatively, D is TRBD1 (5 bases). The CDR3 covers 15 residues. Germline values: CDR1 SGHRS, CDR2 YFSETQ. Trimming pared 4 bases from V and 6 bases from J, leaving 17 bases between. The CDR3 region has the DNA TGCGCCAGCAGCCCGGATGGGGGATCGCGTCAGCCCCAGCATTTT. Translating it yields CASSPDGGSRQPQHF.

The chain joins TRBV30 to TRBJ2-5; TRBD1 is a possible D gene (5 bases). V lost 3 bases to trimming and J lost 4 bases, with 9 bases between them. Germline V CDR1 and CDR2: GTSNPN, SVGIG (reference sequence). The CDR3 runs to 12 residues. The CDR3 DNA follows: TGTGCCTGGAGGGGGCAGGGAGAGACCCAGTACTTC. It translates to CAWRGQGETQYF.

The V call is TRBV7-2, the J call TRBJ2-7; 11 bases map to TRBD2. Unmatched junction bases numbered 9, after V lost 4 bases and J lost 1 base. The CDR3 runs 17 residues. Germline CDR1 SGHTA, CDR2 FQGNSA. Here the CDR3 reads CASSSKLAGASSYEQYF. The DNA for the CDR3 is TGTGCCAGCAGCTCCAAACTAGCGGGAGCGTCTTCCTACGAGCAGTACTTC.

The rearrangement joins TRBV18 to TRBJ1-1, with D perhaps matching TRBD1 (6 bases). This CDR3 has 15 residues. V lost 8 bases and J 3 bases, leaving 19 bases between the germline ends. Germline V CDR1 and CDR2: KGHSH, LQKENI. The CDR3 loop reads CASLRSNEGDTEAFF. DNA of the CDR3: TGTGCCAGCCTTCGGAGCAATGAGGGGGACACTGAAGCTTTCTTT.

This clone was seen only a few times. This rearrangement joins TRBV5-4 to TRBJ1-1, with D uncertain. The CDR3 totals 12 residues. Trimming pared 4 bases from V and 5 bases from J, leaving 9 bases between. Germline-derived CDR1 and CDR2 are SGHNT and YYREEE (reference sequence). The CDR3 loop is CASSGVTTEAFF. CDR3 DNA sequence: TGTGCCAGCAGCGGGGTTACTACTGAAGCTTTCTTT.

This rearrangement joins TRBV7-2 to TRBJ2-7; 12 nucleotides line up with TRBD2. This CDR3 is 16 amino acids long. With 6 bases clipped from V and 6 bases from J, the junction kept 12 bases outside the gene matches. Germline-derived CDR1 and CDR2 are SGHTA and FQGNSA. Here the CDR3 reads CASSSSSGGAPSEQYF. The CDR3 DNA reads TGTGCCAGCAGTTCTTCTAGCGGGGGGGCTCCGAGCGAGCAGTACTTC.

The V gene is TRBV30, the J gene TRBJ2-3; 8 nucleotides align to TRBD2. V was clipped by 3 bases and J by 4 bases; unmatched bases: 6. This CDR3 comprises 14 residues. CDR1 GTSNPN and CDR2 SVGIG come from the germline V gene (reference sequence). CDR3 nucleotide sequence: TGTGCCTGGAGGGCGGGGGGCGCCCCAGATACGCAGTATTTT. Residues: CAWRAGGAPDTQYF. The full variable domain, its missing parts supplied by reference TRBV30 and TRBJ2-3, is SQTIHQWPATLVQPVGSPLSLECTVEGTSNPNLYWYRQAAGRGLQLLFYSVGIGQISSEVPQNLSASRPQDRQFILSSKKLLLSDSGFYLCAWRAGGAPDTQYFGPGTRLTVL.

This clone was seen only a few times. This chain connects TRBV29-1 to TRBJ2-3; perhaps TRBD2 as D (5 bases). The CDR3 is 13 residues long. Trimming pared 8 bases from V and 2 bases from J, leaving 14 bases between. CDR1 is SQVTM, CDR2 ANQGSEA, per germline. CDR3 amino acids: CSTRDGITDTQYF. CDR3 in DNA: TGCAGCACCAGAGACGGGATCACAGATACGCAGTATTTT.

The chain carries TRBV7-2 and TRBJ2-5, with a weak D call TRBD1 (5 bases). CDR3 length equals 13 residues. Germline V gene sequence: CDR1 SGHTA, CDR2 FQGNSA. V was shortened by 5 bases and J by 5 bases, with 12 bases between the two germline ends. CDR3 sequence reads: CASSADIRETQYF. DNA of the CDR3: TGTGCCAGCAGCGCGGACATCCGGGAGACCCAGTACTTC.